One sample yielded the 18 T cell receptor beta chains listed below, sequenced in a study of blood T cell repertoires in COVID-19. Measured with immunoSEQ multiplex PCR; TCRdb has only the in-frame clones, and not every one. The sample contains more than 200,000 clones, approximately 80% of which appear only once. The sequenced material came from peripheral blood. These receptors were collected from a man aged 35 to 55 with acute or convalescent COVID-19.

The chain uses TRBV7-2 and TRBJ2-2, with 9 bases fitting TRBD2. Germline V gene sequence: CDR1 SGHTA, CDR2 FQGNSA. The CDR3 has 17 residues. Unmatched junction bases numbered 16, after V lost 7 bases and J lost 7 bases. The CDR3 DNA sequence: TGTGCCAGCAACGCAGCCCTAGGGACTAGCAATGTCGGGGAGCTGTTTTTT. Translation gives CASNAALGTSNVGELFF.

The CDR3 spells CASSSPRAYEQYF. The CDR3 DNA reads as TGTGCCAGCAGTTCCCCGCGAGCCTACGAGCAGTACTTC. V gene TRBV6-5 combines with J gene TRBJ2-7; D gene unclear. Trimming left V 4 bases short and J 2 bases short, with 9 bases between. The CDR3 spans 13 residues. Germline V gene sequence: CDR1 MNHEY, CDR2 SVGAGI.

This chain links TRBV27 with TRBJ2-5; D is undetermined. The CDR3 runs 16 residues. Trimming pared 6 bases from V and 1 base from J, leaving 18 bases between. Per the germline V gene, CDR1 is MNHEY and CDR2 is SMNVEV (reference sequence). The CDR3 region is CASSLDYRSSQETQYF. Here the CDR3 DNA reads TGTGCCAGCAGCCTAGATTACCGGTCCAGCCAAGAGACCCAGTACTTC.

The J gene is TRBJ1-5, the V gene TRBV30, with a tentative D call TRBD1 (6 bases). Germline-derived CDR1 and CDR2 are GTSNPN and SVGIG (reference sequence). The ends were cut back, 2 bases at V and 5 bases at J, with 13 bases in the middle. This CDR3 has 14 amino acids. CDR3 DNA sequence: TGTGCCTGGAGTCCCCACAGGGATGATCAGCCCCAGCATTTT. This codes for CAWSPHRDDQPQHF.

This clone was counted once. The J gene is TRBJ2-5, the V gene TRBV30; no reliable D call. V was shortened by 7 bases and J by 7 bases, with 13 bases between the two germline ends. Germline CDR1 is GTSNPN and CDR2 is SVGIG (reference sequence). The CDR3 has 11 amino acids. CDR3 in amino acids: CAYATTGTQYF. In nucleotides, the CDR3 is TGTGCCTATGCGACCACGGGGACCCAGTACTTC. Full variable domain (remainder filled in from reference TRBV30 and TRBJ2-5): SQTIHQWPATLVQPVGSPLSLECTVEGTSNPNLYWYRQAAGRGLQLLFYSVGIGQISSEVPQNLSASRPQDRQFILSSKKLLLSDSGFYLCAYATTGTQYFGPGTRLLVL.

The chain joins TRBV6-6 to TRBJ1-5; 9 bases line up with TRBD1. The CDR3 runs to 18 residues. Germline trimming cut 5 bases from V and 3 bases from J; bases unmatched to any gene: 14. In germline, CDR1 is MNHNY, CDR2 SVGAGI (reference sequence). CDR3 loop: CASSLFKAGQGNNQPQHF. For the CDR3, the DNA is TGTGCCAGCAGTCTCTTCAAGGCGGGACAGGGAAACAATCAGCCCCAGCATTTT.

The rearrangement links TRBV5-5 to TRBJ2-1, with D perhaps matching TRBD2 (6 bases). V lost 0 bases, J lost 8 bases, and 12 bases lay in between. The CDR3 loop spans 14 amino acids. The germline gives CDR1 SGHKS, CDR2 YYEKEE (reference sequence). In nucleotides, the CDR3 is TGTGCCAGCAGCTTGGATGGTACTAGCTATGAGCAGTTCTTC. Its translation: CASSLDGTSYEQFF.

This chain uses TRBV2 with TRBJ1-1; D gene unclear. The CDR3 extends over 12 amino acids. The V end lost 2 bases, the J end lost 6 bases, and 7 bases lay between the germline ends. The germline V gene has CDR1 SNHLY and CDR2 FYNNEI. CDR3 sequence: CASSETGAEAFF. The CDR3 DNA sequence: TGTGCCAGCAGTGAAACTGGAGCTGAAGCTTTCTTT.

The chain has TRBV5-1 and TRBJ2-7, with D possibly being TRBD1 (6 bases). Germline lookup yields CDR1 SGHRS and CDR2 YFSETQ. The germline V and J ends were trimmed by 5 bases and 1 base, with 10 bases remaining between them. The CDR3 extends over 13 amino acids. The CDR3 here is CASSFTGSYEQYF. CDR3 DNA sequence: TGCGCCAGCAGTTTTACAGGGTCCTACGAGCAGTACTTC.

The gene calls are TRBV5-6 and TRBJ2-2; the match to TRBD2 covers 13 bases. CDR1 is SGHDT, CDR2 YYEEEE, per germline. Trimming removed 4 bases from V and 5 bases from J; junction bases left unmatched: 11. This CDR3 is built from 18 residues. CDR3 protein: CASSQGLAGVWGTGELFF. The CDR3 nucleotides read TGTGCCAGCAGCCAAGGACTAGCGGGAGTTTGGGGGACCGGGGAGCTGTTTTTT.

The chain links TRBV18 to TRBJ2-6; no definite D call. Trimming removed 6 bases from V and 0 bases from J, with 18 bases in between. Germline loops: CDR1 KGHSH, CDR2 LQKENI. The CDR3 spans 18 residues. CDR3 sequence: CASSAAPVPSSGANVLTF. CDR3 sequence (DNA): TGTGCCAGCTCCGCCGCCCCGGTCCCAAGCTCTGGGGCCAACGTCCTGACTTTC.

V is TRBV19 and J is TRBJ2-1; TRBD2 agrees at 9 bases. CDR3 length: 16 residues. V gave up 6 bases and J gave up 0 bases; unmatched junction bases: 6. Germline loops: CDR1 LNHDA, CDR2 SQIVND (reference sequence). DNA of the CDR3: TGTGCCAGTAGGCGACTAGCGGAGAGCTCCTACAATGAGCAGTTCTTC. It encodes CASRRLAESSYNEQFF.

The chain joins TRBV10-3 to TRBJ2-1; weak D call: TRBD2 (5 bases). Trimming took 0 bases from V and 3 from J, leaving 12 bases between them. Germline CDR1 ENHRY, CDR2 SYGVKD. The CDR3 consists of 16 residues. The CDR3 bases are TGTGCCATCAGTGAGTCTCGAGGCACTAGCTACAATGAGCAGTTCTTC. Its translation: CAISESRGTSYNEQFF.

The V and J genes are TRBV5-1 and TRBJ2-3; weak D call: TRBD1 (6 bases). Germline-derived CDR1 and CDR2 are SGHRS and YFSETQ. Trimming took off 6 bases at V and 4 bases at J, with 21 bases between the two ends. The CDR3 totals 16 residues. CDR3 amino acids: CASIQGNTHGADTQYF. The CDR3 DNA is TGCGCCAGCATTCAGGGGAATACCCATGGTGCAGATACGCAGTATTTT.

The rearrangement joins TRBV29-1 to TRBJ1-2; weak D call: TRBD1 (6 bases). Germline-derived CDR1 and CDR2 are SQVTM and ANQGSEA. The CDR3 spans 13 residues. V lost 4 bases and J lost 4, with 13 bases in between. This chain's CDR3 is CSVGAGARYGYTF. DNA for the CDR3: TGCAGCGTTGGGGCGGGGGCCCGCTATGGCTACACCTTC.

Only a few counts were recorded for this clone. The chain joins TRBV3-1 (or the pseudogene TRBV3-2) to TRBJ2-1, with D perhaps matching TRBD1 (5 bases). Trimming cost V 2 bases and J 9 bases, with 8 bases left between them. The CDR3 is made up of 12 amino acids. Germline lookup yields CDR1 LGHDT and CDR2 YNNKEL (reference sequence). The CDR3 reads CASSQSTGEQFF. The CDR3 DNA reads TGTGCCAGCAGCCAAAGTACAGGTGAGCAGTTCTTC.

The chain joins TRBV4-3 to TRBJ1-3, with TRBD1 as a possible D gene (6 bases). Trimming removed 0 bases from V and 4 bases from J, with 10 bases in between. The CDR3 loop spans 15 amino acids. In germline, CDR1 is LGHNA, CDR2 YSLEER. The CDR3 nucleotides read TGCGCCAGCAGCCAAGATACAGGGTGGGGAAACACCATATATTTT. Protein sequence: CASSQDTGWGNTIYF.

This sequence joins TRBV29-1 and TRBJ1-2; 12 bases are a match to TRBD1. CDR1 SQVTM and CDR2 ANQGSEA come from the germline V gene. The CDR3 has 13 amino acids. V lost 3 bases to trimming and J lost 8 bases; unmatched junction nucleotides: 4. The CDR3 nucleotides read TGCAGCGTTGACGTCGGGACAGGGGGCGGCTACACCTTC. Translated: CSVDVGTGGGYTF.